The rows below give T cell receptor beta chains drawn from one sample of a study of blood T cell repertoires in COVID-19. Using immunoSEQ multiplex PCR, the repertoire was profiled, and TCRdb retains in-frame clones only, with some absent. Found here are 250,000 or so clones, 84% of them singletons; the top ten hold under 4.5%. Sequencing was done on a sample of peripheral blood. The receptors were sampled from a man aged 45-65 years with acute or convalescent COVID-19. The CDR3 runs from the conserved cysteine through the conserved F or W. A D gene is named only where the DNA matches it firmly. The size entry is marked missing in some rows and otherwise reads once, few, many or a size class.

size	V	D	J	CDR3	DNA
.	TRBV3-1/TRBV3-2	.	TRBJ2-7	CASSQEKRATYLYEQYF	TGTGCCAGCAGCCAAGAGAAGAGGGCCACCTACCTCTACGAGCAGTACTTC
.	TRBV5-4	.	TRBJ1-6	CASSLPGRGSPLHF	TGTGCCAGCAGCCTGCCAGGGAGGGGTTCACCCCTCCACTTT
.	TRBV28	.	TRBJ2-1	CASSQGGGEQFF	TGTGCCAGCAGCCAGGGGGGAGGTGAGCAGTTCTTC
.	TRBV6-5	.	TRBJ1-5	CASTAGVNQPQHF	TGTGCCAGCACGGCAGGGGTCAATCAGCCCCAGCATTTT
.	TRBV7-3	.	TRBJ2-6	CASSLMSVSSGANVLTF	TGTGCCAGCAGCTTAATGAGCGTTAGCTCTGGGGCCAACGTCCTGACTTTC
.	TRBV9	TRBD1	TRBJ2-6	CASSVTGGVGANVLTF	TGTGCCAGCAGCGTAACAGGGGGCGTTGGGGCCAACGTCCTGACTTTC
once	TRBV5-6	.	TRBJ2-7	CASSLTDYLSYEQYF	TGTGCCAGCAGCCTCACTGACTACCTCTCCTACGAGCAGTACTTC
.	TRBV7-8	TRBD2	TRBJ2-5	CASSSGLEETQYF	TGTGCCAGCAGCTCGGGACTAGAAGAGACCCAGTACTTC
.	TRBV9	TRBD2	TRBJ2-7	CASSVQAGGGHEQYF	TGTGCCAGCAGCGTACAAGCGGGAGGAGGCCACGAGCAGTACTTC
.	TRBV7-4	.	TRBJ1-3	CATVPAGNTIYF	TGTGCCACCGTGCCGGCTGGAAACACCATATATTTT
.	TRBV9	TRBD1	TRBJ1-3	CASSAGTVAGNTIYF	TGTGCCAGCAGCGCGGGGACAGTGGCTGGAAACACCATATATTTT
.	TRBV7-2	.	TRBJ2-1	CASSINGQPYNEQFF	TGTGCCAGCAGCATAAATGGACAGCCCTACAATGAGCAGTTCTTC
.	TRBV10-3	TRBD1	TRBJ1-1	CAISGLSGGSRMNTEAFF	TGTGCCATCAGTGGTTTGTCAGGGGGCAGTCGGATGAACACTGAAGCTTTCTTT
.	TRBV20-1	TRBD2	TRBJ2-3	CSASLGRDYISTDTQYF	TGCAGTGCTAGTCTTGGGAGGGACTATATTAGCACAGATACGCAGTATTTT
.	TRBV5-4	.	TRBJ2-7	CASSGTTRSSYEQYF	TGTGCCAGCAGCGGAACTACAAGGAGCTCCTACGAGCAGTACTTC
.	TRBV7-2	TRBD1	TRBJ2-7	CASSDLPGQNYEQYF	TGTGCCAGCAGCGACCTACCGGGACAGAACTACGAGCAGTACTTC
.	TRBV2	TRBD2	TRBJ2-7	CASSSGTNSYEQYF	TGTGCCAGCAGTTCCGGGACTAACTCCTACGAGCAGTACTTC
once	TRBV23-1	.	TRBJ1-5	CASSPPVTDSNQPQHF	TGCGCCAGCAGTCCTCCGGTGACAGATAGCAATCAGCCCCAGCATTTT
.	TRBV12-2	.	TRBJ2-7	CASRLSSGCSYEQYF	TGTGCAAGTCGCCTCTCAAGCGGCTGCTCCTACGAGCAGTACTTC
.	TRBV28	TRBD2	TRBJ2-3	CASGLAGVQYF	TGTGCCAGCGGGCTAGCGGGAGTTCAGTATTTT